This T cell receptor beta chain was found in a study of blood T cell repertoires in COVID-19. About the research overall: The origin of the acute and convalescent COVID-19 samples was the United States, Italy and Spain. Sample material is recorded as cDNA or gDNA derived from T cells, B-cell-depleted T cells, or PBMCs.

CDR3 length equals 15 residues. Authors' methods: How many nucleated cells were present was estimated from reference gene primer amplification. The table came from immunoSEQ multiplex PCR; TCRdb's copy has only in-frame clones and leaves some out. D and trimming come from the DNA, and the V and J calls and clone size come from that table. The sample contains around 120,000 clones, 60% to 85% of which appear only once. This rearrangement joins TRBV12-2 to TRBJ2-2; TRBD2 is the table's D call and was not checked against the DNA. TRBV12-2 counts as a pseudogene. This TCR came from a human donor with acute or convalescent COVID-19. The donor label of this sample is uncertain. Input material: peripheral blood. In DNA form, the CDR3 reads TGTGCAAGTCGCTGCGGGGTGACCCCGCCCGGGGAGCTGTTTTTT. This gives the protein CASRCGVTPPGELFF.